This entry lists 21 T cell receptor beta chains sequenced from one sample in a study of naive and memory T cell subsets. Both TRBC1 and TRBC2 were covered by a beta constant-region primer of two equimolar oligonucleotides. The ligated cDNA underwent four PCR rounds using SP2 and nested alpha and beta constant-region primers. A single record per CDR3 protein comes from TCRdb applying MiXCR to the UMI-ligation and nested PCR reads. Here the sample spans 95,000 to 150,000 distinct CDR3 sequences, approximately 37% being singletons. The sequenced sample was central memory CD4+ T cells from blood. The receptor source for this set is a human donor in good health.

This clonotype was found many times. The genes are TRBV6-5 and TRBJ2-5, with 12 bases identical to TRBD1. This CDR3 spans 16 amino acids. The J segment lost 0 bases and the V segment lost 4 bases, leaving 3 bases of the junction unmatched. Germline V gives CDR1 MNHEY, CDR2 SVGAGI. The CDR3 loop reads CASSLGQGAYQETQYF. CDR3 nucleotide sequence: TGTGCCAGCAGTTTGGGACAGGGGGCCTACCAAGAGACCCAGTACTTC.

This CDR3 reads CASSAFYEQYF. CDR3 coding DNA: TGTGCCAGCAGCGCCTTTTACGAGCAGTACTTC. The gene calls are TRBV12-3 or TRBV12-4 and TRBJ2-7, with unresolved D. The CDR3 covers 11 residues. V lost 6 bases and J lost 4, with 7 bases in between.

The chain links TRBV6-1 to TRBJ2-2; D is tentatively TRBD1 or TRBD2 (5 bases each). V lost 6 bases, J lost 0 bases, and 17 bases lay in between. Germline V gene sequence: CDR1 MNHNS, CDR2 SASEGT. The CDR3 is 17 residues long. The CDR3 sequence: CASSSTTGRSNTGELFF. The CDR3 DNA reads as TGTGCCAGCAGCTCAACGACGGGACGGTCGAACACCGGGGAGCTGTTTTTT.

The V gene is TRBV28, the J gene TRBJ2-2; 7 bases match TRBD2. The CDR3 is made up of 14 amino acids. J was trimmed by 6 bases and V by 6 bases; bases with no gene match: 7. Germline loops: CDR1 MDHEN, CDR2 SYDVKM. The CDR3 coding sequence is TGTGCCAGCAGCCCGGCCCGGGAGGCCGGGGAGCTGTTTTTT. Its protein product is CASSPAREAGELFF.

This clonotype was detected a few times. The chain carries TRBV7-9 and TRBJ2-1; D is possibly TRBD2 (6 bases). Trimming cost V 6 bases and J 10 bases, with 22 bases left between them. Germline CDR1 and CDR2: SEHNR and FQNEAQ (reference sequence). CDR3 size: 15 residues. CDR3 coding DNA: TGTGCCAGCAGTTCAGCGGGTGGACGTGGCTCCGAGCAGTTCTTC. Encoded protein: CASSSAGGRGSEQFF.

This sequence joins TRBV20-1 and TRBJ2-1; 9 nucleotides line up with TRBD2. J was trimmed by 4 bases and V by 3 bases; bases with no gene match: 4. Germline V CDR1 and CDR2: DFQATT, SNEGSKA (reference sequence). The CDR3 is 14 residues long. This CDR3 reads CSARSSGIYNEQFF. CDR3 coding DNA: TGCAGTGCTAGGTCTAGCGGGATTTACAATGAGCAGTTCTTC.

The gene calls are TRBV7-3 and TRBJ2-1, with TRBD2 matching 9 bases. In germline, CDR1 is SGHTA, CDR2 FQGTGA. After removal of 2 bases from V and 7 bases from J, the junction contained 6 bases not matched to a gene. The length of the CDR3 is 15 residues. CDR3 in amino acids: CASSLAGGWVNEQFF. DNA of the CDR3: TGTGCCAGCAGCTTAGCGGGAGGGTGGGTGAATGAGCAGTTCTTC.

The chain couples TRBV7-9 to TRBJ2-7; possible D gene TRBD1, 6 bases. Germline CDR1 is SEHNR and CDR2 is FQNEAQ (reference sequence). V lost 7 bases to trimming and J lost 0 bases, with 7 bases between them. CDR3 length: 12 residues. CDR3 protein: CASMGASYEQYF. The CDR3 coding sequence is TGTGCCAGCATGGGGGCCTCCTACGAGCAGTACTTC.

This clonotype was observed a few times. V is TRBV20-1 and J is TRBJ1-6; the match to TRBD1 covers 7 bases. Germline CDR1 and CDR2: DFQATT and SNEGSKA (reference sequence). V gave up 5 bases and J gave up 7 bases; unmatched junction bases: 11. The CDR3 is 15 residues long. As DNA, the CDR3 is TGCAGTGCTCCGGGACAGCGAGGGGGAAATTCACCCCTCCACTTT. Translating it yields CSAPGQRGGNSPLHF.

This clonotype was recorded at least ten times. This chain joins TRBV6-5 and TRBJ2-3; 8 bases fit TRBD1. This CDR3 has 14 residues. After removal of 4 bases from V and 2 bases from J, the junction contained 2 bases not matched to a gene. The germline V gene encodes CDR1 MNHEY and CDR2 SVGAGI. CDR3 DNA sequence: TGTGCCAGCAGTTGGACAGGGTACACAGATACGCAGTATTTT. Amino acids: CASSWTGYTDTQYF.

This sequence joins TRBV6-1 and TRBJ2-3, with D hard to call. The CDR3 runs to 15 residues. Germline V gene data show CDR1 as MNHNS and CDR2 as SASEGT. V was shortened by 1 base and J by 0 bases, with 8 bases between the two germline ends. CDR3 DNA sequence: TGTGCCAGCAGTGAAGTGTGGTCTAGCACAGATACGCAGTATTTT. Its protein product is CASSEVWSSTDTQYF.

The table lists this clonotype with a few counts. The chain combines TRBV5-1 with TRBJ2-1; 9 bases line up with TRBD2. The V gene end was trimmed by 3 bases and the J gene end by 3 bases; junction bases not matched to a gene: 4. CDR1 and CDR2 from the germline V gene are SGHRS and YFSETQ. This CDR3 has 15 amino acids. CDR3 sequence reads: CASSWREGIYNEQFF. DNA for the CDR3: TGCGCCAGCAGCTGGCGGGAGGGAATCTACAATGAGCAGTTCTTC.

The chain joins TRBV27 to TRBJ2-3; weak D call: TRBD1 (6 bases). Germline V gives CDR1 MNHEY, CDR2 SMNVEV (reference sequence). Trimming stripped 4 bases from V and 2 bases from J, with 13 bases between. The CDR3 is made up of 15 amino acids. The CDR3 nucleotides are TGTGCCAGCAGTTCCTGGGACAAGAACACAGATACGCAGTATTTT. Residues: CASSSWDKNTDTQYF.

The CDR3 loop reads CASRSSGVWHEQYF. In nucleotides, the CDR3 is TGTGCCAGCAGATCCTCGGGAGTGTGGCACGAGCAGTACTTC. The chain carries TRBV6-2 or TRBV6-3 and TRBJ2-7, with D perhaps matching TRBD2 (6 bases). Trimming removed 6 bases at V and 5 bases at J, with 17 bases between. CDR3 length: 14 residues. Germline CDR1 is MNHEY and CDR2 is SVGEGT.

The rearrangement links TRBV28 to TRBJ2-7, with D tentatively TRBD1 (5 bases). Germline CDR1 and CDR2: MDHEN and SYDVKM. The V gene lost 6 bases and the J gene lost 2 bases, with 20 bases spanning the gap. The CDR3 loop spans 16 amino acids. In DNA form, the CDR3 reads TGTGCCAGCAGCCTAAGGAGACAGAGGCCCACCTACGAGCAGTACTTC. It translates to CASSLRRQRPTYEQYF.

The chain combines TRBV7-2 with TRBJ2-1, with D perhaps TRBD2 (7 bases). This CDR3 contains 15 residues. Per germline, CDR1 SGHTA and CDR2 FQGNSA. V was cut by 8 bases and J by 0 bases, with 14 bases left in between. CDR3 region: CASLGEGVSYNEQFF. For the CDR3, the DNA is TGTGCCAGCCTGGGGGAGGGGGTCTCCTACAATGAGCAGTTCTTC.

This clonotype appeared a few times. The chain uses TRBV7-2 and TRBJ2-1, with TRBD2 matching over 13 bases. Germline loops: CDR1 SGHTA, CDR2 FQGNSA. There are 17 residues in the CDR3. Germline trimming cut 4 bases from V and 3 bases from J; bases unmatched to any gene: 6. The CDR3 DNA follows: TGTGCCAGCAGCTCTTCGGGACTAGCGGGGATCTACAATGAGCAGTTCTTC. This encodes CASSSSGLAGIYNEQFF.

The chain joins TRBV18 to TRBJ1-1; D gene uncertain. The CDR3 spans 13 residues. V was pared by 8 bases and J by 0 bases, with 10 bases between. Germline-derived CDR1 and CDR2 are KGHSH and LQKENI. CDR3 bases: TGTGCCAGCCGAGAAAGTCTGAACACTGAAGCTTTCTTT. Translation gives CASRESLNTEAFF.

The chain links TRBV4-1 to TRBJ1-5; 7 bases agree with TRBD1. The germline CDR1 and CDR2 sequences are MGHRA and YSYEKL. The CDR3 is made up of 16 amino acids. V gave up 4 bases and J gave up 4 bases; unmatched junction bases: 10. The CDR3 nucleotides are TGCGCCAGCAGCCTCACCCAGGGGGTCGGGAATCAGCCCCAGCATTTT. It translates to CASSLTQGVGNQPQHF.

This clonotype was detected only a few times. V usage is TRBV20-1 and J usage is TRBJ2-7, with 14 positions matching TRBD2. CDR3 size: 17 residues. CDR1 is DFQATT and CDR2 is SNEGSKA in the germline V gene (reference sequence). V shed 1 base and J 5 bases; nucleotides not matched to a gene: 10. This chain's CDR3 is CSARARGTSGRVNEQYF. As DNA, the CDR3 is TGCAGTGCTAGAGCCCGTGGGACTAGCGGGAGAGTCAACGAGCAGTACTTC.

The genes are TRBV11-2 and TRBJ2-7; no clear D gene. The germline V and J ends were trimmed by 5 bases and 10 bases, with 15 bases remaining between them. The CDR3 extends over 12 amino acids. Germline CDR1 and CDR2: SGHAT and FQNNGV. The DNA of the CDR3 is TGTGCCAGCAGCGTGAACTTACCAGCACAGTACTTC. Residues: CASSVNLPAQYF.